Described below is a single T cell receptor beta chain sequence and its context. The method was immunoSEQ multiplex PCR; TCRdb's version includes in-frame clones alone and lacks a portion of them. Counted here are tens of thousands of clones, 90% occurring once; the ten biggest clones make up about 5.1%. These data belong to a study of T cell changes during pregnancy in multiple sclerosis. Germline V lookup: CDR1 MNHEY, CDR2 SVGAGI. V lost 9 bases to trimming and J lost 0 bases, with 18 bases between them. CDR3 length equals 15 residues. The gene calls are TRBV6-5 and TRBJ2-7; D is perhaps TRBD2 (5 bases). The material was peripheral blood, obtained after pregnancy. The TCR comes from a female donor in good health, enrolled as a control in a pregnancy study. The CDR3 DNA follows: TGTGCCAGTAGGCCGGAGGCAGGCTACTCCTACGAGCAGTACTTC. Amino acid sequence: CASRPEAGYSYEQYF.